This record covers a single TCR beta chain. No antigen is known for it. The data are from a study of cytomegalovirus exposure and HLA in healthy donors. Both 60 Vbeta primers and 13 Jbeta primers went into the PCR. Original analysis: The authors later counted 75 million to 90 million unique TCR beta chains, 9 million to 14 million of them shared. TCRdb keeps only in-frame clones here, not all; method: immunoSEQ multiplex PCR. V, J and clone size reflect that table, while D and trimming were determined from the DNA. Here the sample spans under 300,000 clones, just under 85% being singletons. Study-level results: High specificity and sensitivity for cytomegalovirus status were reported for the classifier. Several of the most significant clusters were apparently associated with common viral pathogens in a later analysis. Researchers left out some V segments, among them TRBV6-2 and TRBV6-3, as indistinguishable.

Germline V CDR1 and CDR2: LNHDA, SQIVND (reference sequence). The CDR3 runs 14 residues. Trimming removed 2 bases at V and 11 bases at J, with 18 bases between. The V and J genes are TRBV19 and TRBJ2-5; D perhaps matches TRBD1 (5 bases). This sequence was found in a woman between 40 and 55 years old in good health and CMV-seropositive. The sequencing sample was made of PBMCs. The CDR3 is CASSIQGSFLGQYF. The CDR3 region has the DNA TGTGCCAGTAGTATACAGGGATCGTTCTTAGGGCAGTACTTC.